Reported below is one T cell receptor beta chain. This clonotype was seen more than once but under ten times. There is no known antigen for this receptor. Nothing much larger sits one base from this clone, and base qualities are not available. V loses 2 bases, J loses 10 bases, and the germline ends lie 12 bases apart. The CDR3 spans 13 residues, from the cysteine through the phenylalanine. CDR3 DNA only is kept here, 39 bases in frame from base 1. The germline V gene specifies SGHTA as CDR1 and FQGNSA as CDR2. PBMCs were isolated by Ficoll-Paque density gradient centrifugation. The sequencer was an Illumina NovaSeq 6000. cDNA libraries for TCRalpha and TCRbeta were prepared by 5'RACE using constant-segment primers, with sample barcodes and unique molecular identifiers added. Trizol reagent was used to extract RNA from every sample. Library amplification was performed in two PCR steps, and a second sample barcode and Illumina TruSeq adapters were introduced in the second step. The libraries were sequenced on an Illumina NovaSeq using 2 x 150 bp paired-end reads. Under the source paper's analysis protocol: Demultiplexing of reads and collapsing into UMI-guided consensus sequences were performed with migec v1.2.7. Using mixcr v2.1.11, UMI consensuses were aligned to TRA and TRB V and J templates and then assembled into clonotypes. A clonotype was counted as expanded or contracted only when both edgeR and NoisET called the clonotype significant, with the noise models trained on biological replicates. edgeR calls used a false discovery rate-adjusted p below 0.01 and a log2 fold-change threshold of 1. As an exploratory analysis of dynamics, max-normalized trajectories of the 1000 most abundant clonotypes were examined with PCA combined with hierarchical clustering. Separately sequenced CD4+ and CD8+ repertoires were used to assign a CD4 or CD8 phenotype to each responding clone. Through fastp at Q25 and MiXCR, TCRdb rebuilt clones from the public reads, retaining in-frame beta chains. CDR3 protein duplicates are merged, each entry listing the most common genes and DNA. It is TCRdb's table, rather than the study itself, that gives the V and J calls and clone size. The sample table shows about 610,000 distinct CDR3 sequences, and 17% are seen once. The ten largest clones capture less than 10% of the sample.

This specimen comes from a study of T-cell memory formation after mild COVID-19 (dated by TCRdb to about 2021). For context, the study as a whole: TCR sequence clusters from the two donors were found to be largely donor specific. The cohort was made up of two young adult volunteers, one female and one male, who were previously healthy. In a couple of donors, T-cell clones that expanded and contracted after mild COVID-19 were tracked by sequencing TCRalpha and TCRbeta repertoires over time. What the research found in general, with its limitations: From day 15 to 85, contracting clones showed balanced CD4/CD8 phenotypes, whereas a second wave of clones that expanded from day 15 to 37 leaned towards CD4+. Only a couple of mild cases were covered in the study, and larger cohorts including severe cases with pre-infection samples were considered necessary. SARS-CoV-2 specificity was not confirmed for the second-wave clones peaking on day 37. Some responding clones were detected in pre-infection memory, which suggested that pre-existing cross-reactive memory T cells had joined the SARS-CoV-2 response. Contracting CD4+ clones were located mainly in the CM and EM memory subsets, whereas CD8+ clones were found to be enriched in EMRA.

Sequencing was performed on PBMCs or a T cell subset sorted from them (not recorded which). This clonotype originated in an adult woman who had mild COVID-19 (a few samples of this study predate the infection). The sample titles of this study are shuffled in the database, so cell type and time point are left out; the donor was told from shared clones. This receptor chain uses TRBV7-2 and TRBJ2-1, with the D gene call left open. The nucleotides read TGTGCCAGCAGCTTACTTACACTGGCAGAGCAGTTCTTC. Its protein reads: CASSLLTLAEQFF.